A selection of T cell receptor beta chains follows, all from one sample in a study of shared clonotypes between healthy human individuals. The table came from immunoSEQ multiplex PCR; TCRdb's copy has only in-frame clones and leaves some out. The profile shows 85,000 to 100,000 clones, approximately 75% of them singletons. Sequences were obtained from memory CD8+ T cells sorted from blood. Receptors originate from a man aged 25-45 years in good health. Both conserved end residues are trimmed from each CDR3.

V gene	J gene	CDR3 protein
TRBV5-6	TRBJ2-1	ASSLASEQF
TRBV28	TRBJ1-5	ASSLEGENNQPQH
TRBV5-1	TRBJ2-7	ASSLDPGTAKGQY
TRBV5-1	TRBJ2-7	ASSPVAGTHEQY
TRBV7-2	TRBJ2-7	ASSSLDSYEQY
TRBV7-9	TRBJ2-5	ASSLGGHEPNY
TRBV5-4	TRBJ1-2	ASSFPPGQIYGYT
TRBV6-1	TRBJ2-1	ASSVGQGTYNEQF
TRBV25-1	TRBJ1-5	ASSSGTGPPQPQH
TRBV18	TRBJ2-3	ASSLRPSSGQGVTDTQY
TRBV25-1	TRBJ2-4	ASSGERVGAKNIQY
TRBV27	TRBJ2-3	ASVAGVEGTDTQY
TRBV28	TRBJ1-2	ASSLAYGYT
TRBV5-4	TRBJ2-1	ASSGGRGSYNEQF
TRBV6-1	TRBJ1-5	ASTRSDSYNQPQH
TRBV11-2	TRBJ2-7	ASSSERNEQY
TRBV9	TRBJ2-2	ASSPHLVGGRTGELF
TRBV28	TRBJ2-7	ASRGGTDYYEQY
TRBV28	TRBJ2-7	ASSLQGILGEQY
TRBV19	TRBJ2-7	ASSPFTGNYEQY